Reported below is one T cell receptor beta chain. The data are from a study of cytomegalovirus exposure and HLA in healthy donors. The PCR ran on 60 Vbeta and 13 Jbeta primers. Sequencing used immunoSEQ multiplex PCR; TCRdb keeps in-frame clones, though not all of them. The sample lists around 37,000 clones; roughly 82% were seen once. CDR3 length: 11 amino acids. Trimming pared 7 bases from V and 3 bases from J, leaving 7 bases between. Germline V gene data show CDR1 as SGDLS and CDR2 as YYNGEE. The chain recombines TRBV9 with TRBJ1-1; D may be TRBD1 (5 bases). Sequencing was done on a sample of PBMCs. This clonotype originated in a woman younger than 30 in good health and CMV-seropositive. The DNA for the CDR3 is TGTGCCAGCGGGGGGGACACTGAAGCTTTCTTT. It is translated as CASGGDTEAFF.